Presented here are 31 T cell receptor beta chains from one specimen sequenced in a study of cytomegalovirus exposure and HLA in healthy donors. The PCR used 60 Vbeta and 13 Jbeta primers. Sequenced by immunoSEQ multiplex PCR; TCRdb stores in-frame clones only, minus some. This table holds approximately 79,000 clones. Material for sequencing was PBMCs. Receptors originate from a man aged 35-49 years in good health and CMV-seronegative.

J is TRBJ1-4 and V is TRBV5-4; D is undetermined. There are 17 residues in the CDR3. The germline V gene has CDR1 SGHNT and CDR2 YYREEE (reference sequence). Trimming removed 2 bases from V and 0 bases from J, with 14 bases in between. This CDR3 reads CASSLFSDYATNEKLFF. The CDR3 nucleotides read TGTGCCAGCAGCTTATTTTCAGACTATGCAACTAATGAAAAACTGTTTTTT.

This CDR3 reads CAWSASYEQYF. CDR3 nucleotide sequence: TGTGCCTGGAGTGCATCCTACGAGCAGTACTTC. J is TRBJ2-7 and V is TRBV30; D gene ambiguous. The length of the CDR3 is 11 residues. Trimming shortened V by 1 base and J by 1 base, and 2 bases separated the two germline ends. Looked up from germline, CDR1 is GTSNPN and CDR2 is SVGIG (reference sequence).

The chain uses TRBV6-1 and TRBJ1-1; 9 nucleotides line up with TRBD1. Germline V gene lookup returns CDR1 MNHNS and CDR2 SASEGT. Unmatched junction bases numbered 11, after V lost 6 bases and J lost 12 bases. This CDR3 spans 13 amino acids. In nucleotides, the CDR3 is TGTGCCAGCAGCGAGGGGACAGGGTATTCGACTTTCTTT. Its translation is CASSEGTGYSTFF.

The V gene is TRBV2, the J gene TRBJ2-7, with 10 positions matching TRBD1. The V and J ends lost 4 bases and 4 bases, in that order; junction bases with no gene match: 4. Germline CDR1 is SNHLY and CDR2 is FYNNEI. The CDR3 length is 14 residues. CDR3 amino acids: CASSGQGALYEQYF. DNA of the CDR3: TGTGCCAGCAGTGGACAGGGGGCTCTGTACGAGCAGTACTTC.

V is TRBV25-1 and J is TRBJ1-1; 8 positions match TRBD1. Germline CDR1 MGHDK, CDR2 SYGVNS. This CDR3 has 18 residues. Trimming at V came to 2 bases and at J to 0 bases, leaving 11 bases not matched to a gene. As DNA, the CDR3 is TGTGCCAGCAGTGAACATGCAGGGGGCAGCGGGATGAACACTGAAGCTTTCTTT. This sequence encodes CASSEHAGGSGMNTEAFF.

CDR3 sequence: CASSLRALNTGELFF. CDR3 DNA: TGTGCCAGCAGCTTGAGGGCCCTGAACACCGGGGAGCTGTTTTTT. The chain uses TRBV11-2 and TRBJ2-2, with D tentatively TRBD2 (5 bases). The CDR3 loop spans 15 amino acids. Germline CDR1 reads SGHAT; CDR2 reads FQNNGV. Trimming removed 3 bases from V and 1 base from J, with 9 bases in between.

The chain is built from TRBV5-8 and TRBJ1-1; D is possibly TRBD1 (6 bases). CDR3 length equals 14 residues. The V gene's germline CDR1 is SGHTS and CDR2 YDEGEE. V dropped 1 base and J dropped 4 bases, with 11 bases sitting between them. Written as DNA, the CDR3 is TGTGCCAGCAGCTTGTTGGGGGCCGGCACTGAAGCTTTCTTT. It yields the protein CASSLLGAGTEAFF.

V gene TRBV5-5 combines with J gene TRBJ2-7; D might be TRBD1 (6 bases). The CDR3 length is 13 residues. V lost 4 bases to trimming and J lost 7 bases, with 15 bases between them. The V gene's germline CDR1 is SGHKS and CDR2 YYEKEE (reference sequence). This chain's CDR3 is CASSSLRGREQYF. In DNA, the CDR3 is TGTGCCAGCAGCAGCCTCAGGGGCCGGGAGCAGTACTTC.

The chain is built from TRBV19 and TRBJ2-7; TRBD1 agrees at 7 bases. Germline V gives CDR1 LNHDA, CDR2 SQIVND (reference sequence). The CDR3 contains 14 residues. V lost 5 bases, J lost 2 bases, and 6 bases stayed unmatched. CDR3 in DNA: TGTGCCAGTAGTCTAAGGACAGGAGCCTACGAGCAGTACTTC. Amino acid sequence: CASSLRTGAYEQYF.

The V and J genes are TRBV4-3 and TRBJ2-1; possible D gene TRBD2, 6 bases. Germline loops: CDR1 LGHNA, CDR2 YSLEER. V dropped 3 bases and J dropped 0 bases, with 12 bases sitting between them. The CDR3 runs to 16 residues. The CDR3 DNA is TGCGCCAGCAGCCATGCACTAGCCGCCTCCTACAATGAGCAGTTCTTC. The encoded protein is CASSHALAASYNEQFF.

Here the CDR3 reads CASSPDSDKNIQYF. Here the CDR3 DNA reads TGTGCCAGCTCACCCGACAGCGATAAAAACATTCAGTACTTC. The chain employs TRBV18 and TRBJ2-4, with a possible D match to TRBD1 (5 bases). Between the trimmed V and J ends, which lost 3 bases and 4 bases, there was a span of 10 bases. Per the germline V gene, CDR1 is KGHSH and CDR2 is LQKENI. This CDR3 has 14 amino acids.

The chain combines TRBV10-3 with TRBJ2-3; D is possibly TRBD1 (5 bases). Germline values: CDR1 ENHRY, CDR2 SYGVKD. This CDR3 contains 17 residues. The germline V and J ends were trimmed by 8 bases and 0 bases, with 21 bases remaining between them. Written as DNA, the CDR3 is TGTGCCATCTCCCCCCTGCCAGAGACAGTTAGCACAGATACGCAGTATTTT. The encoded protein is CAISPLPETVSTDTQYF.

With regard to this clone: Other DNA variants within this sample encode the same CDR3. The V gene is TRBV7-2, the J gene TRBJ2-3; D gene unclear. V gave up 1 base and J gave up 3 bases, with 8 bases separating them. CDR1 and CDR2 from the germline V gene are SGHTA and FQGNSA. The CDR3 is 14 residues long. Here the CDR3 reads CASSLGTATDTQYF. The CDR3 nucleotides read TGTGCCAGCAGCTTAGGTACCGCGACAGATACGCAGTATTTT.

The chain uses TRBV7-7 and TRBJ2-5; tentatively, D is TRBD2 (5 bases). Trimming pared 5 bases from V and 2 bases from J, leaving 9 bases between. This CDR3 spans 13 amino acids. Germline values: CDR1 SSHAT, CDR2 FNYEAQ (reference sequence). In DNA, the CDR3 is TGTGCCAGCAGCGCGGACTGGCAAGAGACCCAGTACTTC. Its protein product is CASSADWQETQYF. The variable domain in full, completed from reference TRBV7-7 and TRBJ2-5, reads GAGVSQSPRYKVTKRGQDVTLRCDPISSHATLYWYQQALGQGPEFLTYFNYEAQPDKSGLPSDRFSAERPEGSISTLTIQRTEQRDSAMYRCASSADWQETQYFGPGTRLLVL.

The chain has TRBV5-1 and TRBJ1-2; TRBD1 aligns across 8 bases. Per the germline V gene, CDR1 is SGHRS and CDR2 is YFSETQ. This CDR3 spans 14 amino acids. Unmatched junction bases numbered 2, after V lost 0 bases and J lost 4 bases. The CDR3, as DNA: TGCGCCAGCAGCTTGGGACAGGGGACCTATGGCTACACCTTC. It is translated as CASSLGQGTYGYTF.

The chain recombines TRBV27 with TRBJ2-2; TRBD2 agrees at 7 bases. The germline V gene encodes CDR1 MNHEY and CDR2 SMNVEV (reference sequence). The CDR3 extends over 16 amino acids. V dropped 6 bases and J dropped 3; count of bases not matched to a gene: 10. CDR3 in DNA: TGTGCCAGCAGCCGTGGGGGGGAATGGGACACCGGGGAGCTGTTTTTT. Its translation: CASSRGGEWDTGELFF.

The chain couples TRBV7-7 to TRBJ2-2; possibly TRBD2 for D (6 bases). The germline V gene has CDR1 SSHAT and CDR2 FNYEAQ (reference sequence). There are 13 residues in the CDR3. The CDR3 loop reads CASGPTATGELFF. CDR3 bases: TGTGCTAGCGGCCCCACCGCCACCGGGGAGCTGTTTTTT.

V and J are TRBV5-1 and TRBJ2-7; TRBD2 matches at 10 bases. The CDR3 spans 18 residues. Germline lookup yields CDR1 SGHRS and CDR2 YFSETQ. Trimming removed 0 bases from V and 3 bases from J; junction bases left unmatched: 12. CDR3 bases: TGCGCCAGCAGCTTGGCGTCCAGCGGGGGGGCCGGCGGCTACGAGCAGTACTTC. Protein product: CASSLASSGGAGGYEQYF. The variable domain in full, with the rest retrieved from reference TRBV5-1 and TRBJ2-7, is KAGVTQTPRYLIKTRGQQVTLSCSPISGHRSVSWYQQTPGQGLQFLFEYFSETQRNKGNFPGRFSGRQFSNSRSEMNVSTLELGDSALYLCASSLASSGGAGGYEQYFGPGTRLTVT.

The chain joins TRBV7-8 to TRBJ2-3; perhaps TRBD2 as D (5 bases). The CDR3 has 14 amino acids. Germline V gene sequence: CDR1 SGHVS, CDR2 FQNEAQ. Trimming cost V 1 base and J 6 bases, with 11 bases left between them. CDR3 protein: CASSLVARADTQYF. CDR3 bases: TGTGCCAGCAGCTTAGTCGCGCGGGCGGATACGCAGTATTTT.

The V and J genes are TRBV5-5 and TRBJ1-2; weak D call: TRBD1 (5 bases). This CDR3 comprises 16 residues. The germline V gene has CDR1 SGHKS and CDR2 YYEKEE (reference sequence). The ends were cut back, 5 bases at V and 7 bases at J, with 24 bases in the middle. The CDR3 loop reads CASSLVAGQGVGGYTF. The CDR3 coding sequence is TGTGCCAGCAGTCTCGTTGCAGGTCAGGGTGTGGGTGGCTACACCTTC.

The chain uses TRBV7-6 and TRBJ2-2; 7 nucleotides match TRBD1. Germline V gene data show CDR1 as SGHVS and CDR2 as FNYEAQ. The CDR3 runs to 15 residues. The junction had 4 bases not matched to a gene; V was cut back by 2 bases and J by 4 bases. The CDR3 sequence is CASSLPGGSTGELFF. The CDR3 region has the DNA TGTGCCAGCAGCTTACCAGGGGGAAGCACCGGGGAGCTGTTTTTT.

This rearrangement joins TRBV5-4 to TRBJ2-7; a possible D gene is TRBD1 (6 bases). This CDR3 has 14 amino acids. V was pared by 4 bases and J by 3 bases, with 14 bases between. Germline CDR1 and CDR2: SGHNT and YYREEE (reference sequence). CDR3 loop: CASSEKTGIYEQYF. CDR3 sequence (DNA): TGTGCCAGCAGCGAGAAGACAGGAATCTACGAGCAGTACTTC.

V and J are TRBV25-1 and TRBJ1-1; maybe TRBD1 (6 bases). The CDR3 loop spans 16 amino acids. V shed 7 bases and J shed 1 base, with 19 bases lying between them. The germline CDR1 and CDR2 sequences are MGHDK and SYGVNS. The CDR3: CASTRDIPFGNTEAFF. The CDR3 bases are TGTGCCAGCACCCGGGACATCCCGTTTGGGAACACTGAAGCTTTCTTT.

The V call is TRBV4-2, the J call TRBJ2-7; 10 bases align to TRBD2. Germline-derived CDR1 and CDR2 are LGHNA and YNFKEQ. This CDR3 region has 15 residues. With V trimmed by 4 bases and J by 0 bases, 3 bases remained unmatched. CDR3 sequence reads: CASSPSGGPSYEQYF. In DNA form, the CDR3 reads TGTGCCAGCAGCCCTAGCGGGGGCCCCTCCTACGAGCAGTACTTC.

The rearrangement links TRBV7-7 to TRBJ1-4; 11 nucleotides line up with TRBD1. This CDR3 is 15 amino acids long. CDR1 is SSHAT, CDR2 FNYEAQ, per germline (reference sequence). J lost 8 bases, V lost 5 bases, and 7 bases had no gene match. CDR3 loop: CASSRRTGGVEKLFF. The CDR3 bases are TGTGCCAGCAGCAGAAGGACAGGGGGCGTCGAAAAACTGTTTTTT.

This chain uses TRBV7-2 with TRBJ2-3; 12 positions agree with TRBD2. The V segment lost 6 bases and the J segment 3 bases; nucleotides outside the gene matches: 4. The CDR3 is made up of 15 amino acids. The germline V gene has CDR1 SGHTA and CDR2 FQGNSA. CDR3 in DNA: TGTGCCAGCAGGTGGACTAGCGGGACTACAGATACGCAGTATTTT. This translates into CASRWTSGTTDTQYF.

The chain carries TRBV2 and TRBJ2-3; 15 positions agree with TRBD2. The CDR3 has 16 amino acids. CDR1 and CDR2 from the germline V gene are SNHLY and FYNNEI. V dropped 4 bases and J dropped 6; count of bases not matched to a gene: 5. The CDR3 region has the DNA TGTGCCAGCAGTGTAGCCGGGACTAGCGGGGGGGATACGCAGTATTTT. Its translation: CASSVAGTSGGDTQYF.

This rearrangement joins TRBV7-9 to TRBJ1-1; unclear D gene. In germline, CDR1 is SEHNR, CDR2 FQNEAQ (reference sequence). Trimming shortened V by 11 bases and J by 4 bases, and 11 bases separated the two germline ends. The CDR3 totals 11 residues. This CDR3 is CAEEVSTEAFF. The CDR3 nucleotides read TGTGCCGAAGAGGTGAGCACTGAAGCTTTCTTT.

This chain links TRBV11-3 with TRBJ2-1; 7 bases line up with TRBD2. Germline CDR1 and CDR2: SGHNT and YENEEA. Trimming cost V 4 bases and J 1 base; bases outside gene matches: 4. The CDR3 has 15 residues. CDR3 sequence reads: CASSSGGESYNEQFF. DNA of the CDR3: TGTGCCAGCAGCTCTGGGGGGGAATCCTACAATGAGCAGTTCTTC.

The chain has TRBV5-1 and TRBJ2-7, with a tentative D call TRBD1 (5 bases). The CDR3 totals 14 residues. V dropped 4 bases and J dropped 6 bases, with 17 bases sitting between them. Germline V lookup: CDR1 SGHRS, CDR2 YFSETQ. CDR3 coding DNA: TGCGCCAGCAGCCCATACGACAGTATTCTCGAGCAGTACTTC. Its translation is CASSPYDSILEQYF. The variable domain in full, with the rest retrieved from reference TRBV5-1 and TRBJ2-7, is KAGVTQTPRYLIKTRGQQVTLSCSPISGHRSVSWYQQTPGQGLQFLFEYFSETQRNKGNFPGRFSGRQFSNSRSEMNVSTLELGDSALYLCASSPYDSILEQYFGPGTRLTVT.

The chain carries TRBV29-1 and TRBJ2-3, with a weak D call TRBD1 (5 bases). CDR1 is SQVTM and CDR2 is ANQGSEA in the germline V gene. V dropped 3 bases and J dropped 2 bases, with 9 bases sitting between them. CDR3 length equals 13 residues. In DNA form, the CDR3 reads TGCAGCGTTGACCGACAGCTCACAGATACGCAGTATTTT. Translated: CSVDRQLTDTQYF.